This record concerns one T cell receptor beta chain sequence. Its antigen is still unknown. The repertoire was sequenced with immunoSEQ multiplex PCR; TCRdb's copy has only in-frame clones and lacks some. Seen here are about 130,000 clones, around four fifths observed once, and the top ten hold 30%. Trimming pared 2 bases from V and 5 bases from J, leaving 21 bases between. There are 17 residues in the CDR3. Germline V gives CDR1 SGHVS, CDR2 FNYEAQ. These data come from a study of cytomegalovirus exposure and HLA in healthy donors. Study-wide results and limits: Subsequent analysis showed first-cohort TCR clusters tending to co-occur in more than 95 validation repertoires. The listing of fewer than 200 TCR beta chains classed them as cytomegalovirus-associated.

Donors came from a validation cohort of over a hundred subjects, distinct from the first 666-subject cohort. The TCR comes from a man aged 25-45 years in good health and CMV-seropositive. The rearrangement links TRBV7-6 to TRBJ2-5; possible D gene TRBD1, 5 bases. The sample comprised PBMCs. In DNA form, the CDR3 reads TGTGCCAGCAGCTTAAAAGTGAAGCAGGGCACCCCCGAGACCCAGTACTTC. Protein: CASSLKVKQGTPETQYF.